The 15 T cell receptor beta chains below all came from one sample that was sequenced in a study of T cell repertoires in aging, cancer and after chemotherapy. Rearranged V-D-J TRB sequences were amplified with a mixed TRB-A/B primer pool. MiXCR was run by TCRdb on the multiplex PCR reads, yielding one entry per CDR3 protein. The table shows under 6,500 distinct CDR3 sequences, with under 45% occurring only once. TCR beta rearrangements were amplified from peripheral blood genomic DNA. The sequenced sample was blood. The receptor source for this set is a human donor in good health.

The chain is built from TRBV18 and TRBJ1-1, with D unresolved. This CDR3 is 14 amino acids long. In germline, CDR1 is KGHSH, CDR2 LQKENI. Trimming took off 3 bases at V and 4 bases at J, with 12 bases between the two ends. The CDR3 loop reads CASSPRLGSTEAFF. In DNA, the CDR3 is TGTGCCAGCTCACCCCGTCTTGGGAGCACTGAAGCTTTCTTT.

This clonotype was observed a handful of times. V gene TRBV6-5 combines with J gene TRBJ2-7, with D maybe TRBD2 (5 bases). V was trimmed by 8 bases and J by 2 bases, leaving 16 bases between them. The CDR3 covers 14 residues. In germline, CDR1 is MNHEY, CDR2 SVGAGI. CDR3 sequence (DNA): TGTGCCAGCGCTGAGGGCCCGTTTGCCTACGAGCAGTACTTC. Residues: CASAEGPFAYEQYF.

The J gene is TRBJ2-3, the V gene TRBV4-3; D is undetermined. V was shortened by 0 bases and J by 6 bases, with 4 bases between the two germline ends. CDR1 and CDR2 (germline): LGHNA, YSLEER. This CDR3 has 12 amino acids. The CDR3 region has the DNA TGCGCCAGCAGCCAAGAGACGGATACGCAGTATTTT. Encoded protein: CASSQETDTQYF.

This clonotype was seen a few times. The V and J genes are TRBV19 and TRBJ1-2; no clear D gene. Germline V gene sequence: CDR1 LNHDA, CDR2 SQIVND (reference sequence). V shed 2 bases and J shed 0 bases, with 4 bases lying between them. This CDR3 contains 13 residues. CDR3 residues: CASSIMANYGYTF. CDR3 DNA sequence: TGTGCCAGTAGTATAATGGCTAACTATGGCTACACCTTC.

This chain links TRBV19 with TRBJ1-6, with 7 bases lining up with TRBD1. Germline CDR1 LNHDA, CDR2 SQIVND (reference sequence). The CDR3 consists of 19 residues. Trimming took 3 bases from V and 9 from J; bases not matched to a gene: 20. The CDR3, as DNA: TGTGCCAGTAGTATGGCTGGGTTTAGGGGGCCGCTTTCGAGTTCACCCCTCCACTTT. It encodes CASSMAGFRGPLSSSPLHF.

The J gene is TRBJ1-2, the V gene TRBV14, with D tentatively TRBD1 (5 bases). The CDR3 sequence is 13 residues long. V was trimmed by 4 bases and J by 6 bases, leaving 12 bases between them. The germline V gene has CDR1 SGHDN and CDR2 FVKESK. CDR3 nucleotides: TGTGCCAGCAGCCCCTCGGGGGTGCATGGCTACACCTTC. This translates into CASSPSGVHGYTF.

The chain carries TRBV28 and TRBJ2-7; D is unclear. Per the germline V gene, CDR1 is MDHEN and CDR2 is SYDVKM. Trimming took 5 bases from V and 2 from J, leaving 7 bases between them. The CDR3 extends over 12 amino acids. For the CDR3, the DNA is TGTGCCAGCAGTCCCAGTCCCTACGAGCAGTACTTC. Translating it yields CASSPSPYEQYF.

The rearrangement joins TRBV6-2 or TRBV6-3 to TRBJ2-2; no clear D. The CDR3 is 16 residues long. CDR1 is MNHEY and CDR2 is SVGEGT in the germline V gene. V shed 7 bases and J shed 0 bases, with 15 bases lying between them. CDR3 amino acids: CASTPPGGANTGELFF. The CDR3 DNA is TGTGCCAGCACTCCCCCCGGTGGAGCGAACACCGGGGAGCTGTTTTTT.

This clonotype has more than one count but fewer than ten. V gene TRBV6-2 or TRBV6-3 combines with J gene TRBJ2-2; no firm D call. Trimming took 3 bases from V and 6 from J, leaving 11 bases between them. Germline V gene sequence: CDR1 MNHEY, CDR2 SVGEGT. CDR3 length: 14 amino acids. The CDR3 loop reads CASSYARSSGELFF. The CDR3, as DNA: TGTGCCAGCAGTTATGCGCGCAGTTCCGGGGAGCTGTTTTTT.

The chain carries TRBV19 and TRBJ2-3, with 10 nucleotides matching TRBD2. The V segment lost 9 bases and the J segment 1 base; nucleotides outside the gene matches: 13. The germline V gene has CDR1 LNHDA and CDR2 SQIVND (reference sequence). The CDR3 runs 17 residues. This CDR3 reads CASSSLLTSGGTDTQYF. CDR3 DNA sequence: TGTGCCAGCAGTTCCCTCCTCACTAGCGGGGGCACAGATACGCAGTATTTT. Using reference TRBV19 and TRBJ2-3 for the parts outside the CDR3, the full variable domain is DGGITQSPKYLFRKEGQNVTLSCEQNLNHDAMYWYRQDPGQGLRLIYYSQIVNDFQKGDIAEGYSVSREKKESFPLTVTSAQKNPTAFYLCASSSLLTSGGTDTQYFGPGTRLTVL.

V usage is TRBV12-3 or TRBV12-4 and J usage is TRBJ2-1, with 15 bases identical to TRBD2. The V and J ends lost 6 bases and 6 bases, in that order; junction bases with no gene match: 3. CDR3 length: 15 amino acids. CDR3 DNA sequence: TGTGCCAGCAGACTGGGACTAGCGGGGGGCAATGAGCAGTTCTTC. Its translation: CASRLGLAGGNEQFF.

The sample holds a few counts of this clonotype. The chain combines TRBV30 with TRBJ1-2, with unresolved D. CDR1 is GTSNPN and CDR2 is SVGIG in the germline V gene (reference sequence). With 3 bases removed from V and 12 bases from J, the gap between germline ends came to 11 bases. The CDR3 length is 10 residues. CDR3 protein: CAWRDGSDTF. CDR3 sequence (DNA): TGTGCCTGGAGGGACGGTTCGGACACCTTC.

This clonotype turned up a few times. The chain has TRBV6-5 and TRBJ1-2; TRBD1 agrees at 7 bases. Germline values: CDR1 MNHEY, CDR2 SVGAGI. V was pared by 5 bases and J by 7 bases, with 19 bases of the junction left unmatched. The CDR3 is 17 residues long. The CDR3 loop is CASSEAPGGKGRGGYTF. The CDR3 nucleotides are TGTGCCAGCAGTGAAGCACCAGGGGGGAAGGGTAGGGGTGGCTACACCTTC.

This clonotype was seen a handful of times. V is TRBV18 and J is TRBJ2-7; 9 bases align to TRBD1. Germline V CDR1 and CDR2: KGHSH, LQKENI. Trimming cost V 6 bases and J 0 bases; bases outside gene matches: 6. The CDR3 sequence is 15 residues long. CDR3 amino acids: CASSADRGHSYEQYF. Written as DNA, the CDR3 is TGTGCCAGCTCGGCGGACAGGGGCCACTCCTACGAGCAGTACTTC.

The CDR3 spells CASIILGAGNTIYF. DNA for the CDR3: TGTGCCAGCATCATCCTAGGAGCCGGAAACACCATATATTTT. The V call is TRBV12-3 or TRBV12-4, the J call TRBJ1-3; D gene uncertain. The CDR3 spans 14 residues. V was pared by 7 bases and J by 4 bases, with 14 bases between.